What follows is one T cell receptor (beta chain) and its context. What this receptor recognizes is not known. The junction departs from germline at one end; a sequencing error may be responsible. From the germline V gene (reference sequence), CDR1 is SEHNR and CDR2 is FQNEAQ. The CDR3 measures 16 amino acids from cysteine to phenylalanine. This entry keeps only the CDR3 DNA: 48 bases, framed from base 1. The sample originates from a study of cytomegalovirus exposure and HLA in healthy donors (dated by TCRdb to the late 2010s). Regarding the complete study: According to an earlier analysis of 587 of the donors, 150 million to 200 million T cells yielded some 110 million unique TCR beta sequences and about 300 Gb of sequence data. An early release that covered several hundred HLA-typed donors contained approximately 300 gigabases of sequencing data and approximately 85 million unique TCR sequences. Among the approximately 400 genotyped donors, around 81% belonged to the genetic ancestry cluster associated with self-reported Caucasian donors. The study was designed to test whether signatures of past pathogen exposure could be identified by cataloging public T cell receptors. The study used immunosequencing to profile the T cell repertoires of 666 subjects and linked those repertoires to cytomegalovirus serostatus. Along with the approximately 600-subject first cohort, a separate validation cohort of over a hundred different subjects was used. To predict cytomegalovirus infection status, the study combined high-throughput TCR immunosequencing, statistical association of individual TCRs with disease status, and machine learning. A later analysis re-analyzed previously published TCR beta repertoires from approximately 700 donors and added high-resolution HLA genotyping to study TCR occurrence patterns. The later analysis used no new phenotypic data to find candidate immune exposures, relying instead on TCR beta sequences and their occurrence across donors. An earlier analysis of 587 of the donors used high-throughput TCR beta sequencing to judge whether each TCR beta V gene segment behaved as functional or pseudogenic. Alongside the repertoire data, information on donor age, sex, ethnicity and CMV serostatus was compiled. A later genetic analysis took genome-wide SNP genotypes for about 55% of the 666 donors and used that subset as a discovery cohort. All discovery cohort repertoires had been generated on a single sequencing platform. Class I and class II HLA loci were covered by the typing at four-digit resolution. Typing coverage differed by locus: A, B, C, DRB1 and DQB1 were typed in roughly 620-630 donors, DQA1 in about 560, DPA1 in 600 to 610, and DPB1 in 400 to 490. Four or five DR-DQ haplotypes were treated as single units for association and clustering because of strong linkage in the cohort. Among roughly 370 genotyped donors of the cohort, an average of 235,054 unique TCR beta nucleotide sequences were sequenced per donor, 15% to 20% of them non-productive.

The cohort comprised approximately 700 healthy bone marrow donors. Cohort members were all nominally healthy when sampled, although unrecorded immune exposures were likely present. The donor was CMV seropositive and was included in the group of approximately 300 seropositive cohort members. Every donor gave a peripheral blood sample, and the peripheral blood mononuclear cells from that sample were used for TCR beta sequencing. Genomic DNA was extracted from the blood cell samples with the Qiagen DNeasy Blood Extraction Kit. What the work shows at the level of the full study, not this receptor alone: This cohort had only TCR beta chains sequenced, and the lack of alpha or paired-chain data limited which features could be detected. Compared with equally common non-associated chains, HLA-associated TCR beta chains in a later analysis were more clonally expanded and had lower generation probabilities. Some IMGT-functional V segments, including TRBV6-2 and TRBV6-3, could not be told apart with the 87-base-pair reads, so those segments were excluded. In a later genetic analysis, fewer N-insertions in productive TCRs were reported among donors in an Asian-associated ancestry cluster than the roughly 700-donor mean. Correlated functional status among segregating V segments might be attributable to linkage disequilibrium, but an unknown experimental factor could not be ruled out. The sequencing pipeline was judged likely to have produced a cluster of highly shared sequence variants as a technical artifact. In a later genetic analysis, a missense DCLRE1C variant was associated with V-gene and J-gene trimming of TCR beta chains, and the association was replicated in an independent cohort. It was suggested by the authors that the approach could potentially be generalized to other disease states and immunological phenotypes. In an earlier analysis of about 550 of the donors, most TCR beta V segments were observed in productive rearrangements about 90% or about 30% of the time, broadly matching IMGT annotations. A later analysis associated 16,951 TCR beta sequences with specific HLA alleles at a false discovery rate of 0.05. Sequencing depth was assumed to be roughly uniform across donors in the presence/absence analyses, though that assumption may not hold. A later analysis found that TCR association rates varied across HLA loci, with DRB1 alleles showing the most associated TCRs and HLA-C alleles the fewest. Across donors, most TCR sequences were observed very rarely, whereas some public TCRs were present in many individuals. The earlier analysis of 587 of the donors excluded fewer than 20 rarely observed V segments, including chromosome 9 orphons, because counts were too low. A further reported finding was that TCR beta sequences accurately predicted the HLA-A and HLA-B alleles for most subjects in the first cohort. The classifier was reported to diagnose cytomegalovirus status with high specificity and sensitivity in both the original cohort and the validation cohort. Most CMV-associated TCR beta chains appeared to be HLA-restricted in a later analysis, and the HLA associations seemed to be driven largely by CMV exposure. Because some donors lacked HLA typing at each locus, the association tests relied only on the typed subset. Several of the top co-occurrence clusters appeared to be linked to parvovirus B19, influenza, CMV and Epstein-Barr virus, according to a later analysis. The study gave a list of 150 to 200 TCR beta chains associated with cytomegalovirus. Strong co-occurrence of HLA alleles, especially DR and DQ, made assigning TCR associations to individual alleles difficult. In vitro tests confirmed that a few of the cytomegalovirus-associated TCR beta chains recognize cytomegalovirus antigens. CMV serostatus was the only immune exposure information available for the cohort.

The protocol used for the library was the immunoSEQ multiplex PCR assay. The multiplex PCR relied on a mix of 60 forward primers for TCR Vbeta segments and 13 reverse primers for TCR Jbeta segments. The CDR3 region of rearranged TCR beta genes was amplified from genomic DNA by a multiplex PCR assay. On the Illumina HiSeq System, the amplified TCR beta libraries were sequenced as 87-base-pair reads. In the authors' own workflow: Across the 666 repertoires, a later analysis counted roughly 77 million unique TCR beta chains, 9.5 million to 12 million of which were shared by at least two donors. Raw reads were error-corrected and collapsed into unique sequences with a nearest-neighbor algorithm that merged closely related sequences to remove PCR and sequencing errors. CDR3 sequences were aligned to IMGT reference sequences to assign V, D and J gene segments. For a sequence to be retained, at least a six-nucleotide match to both a V gene segment and a J gene segment was required. A rearrangement was called productive if the CDR3 had no stop codons and remained in frame with V and J, and every other rearrangement was called non-productive. CDR3 was defined according to IMGT convention as the region running from the second conserved V-encoded cysteine to the conserved J-encoded phenylalanine. Sequences without an unambiguous match to a single V gene segment were excluded from the earlier analysis of approximately 600 of the donors. In an earlier analysis of approximately 610 of the donors, V segments were called functional above 56.7% productive rearrangements and were called segregating when the between-donor standard deviation exceeded 5%. A statistical classification framework was built for diagnosing cytomegalovirus status from the catalog of TCR beta chain sequences. A later analysis assigned V and J genes by comparing TCR nucleotide sequences with IMGT/GENE-DB human TR gene sequences. Using the TCRdist pipeline, a later analysis assigned CDR3 sequences along with most-parsimonious VDJ recombination scenarios. A later analysis defined each TCR beta chain by its CDR3 amino acid sequence plus V-gene family, and excluded reads lacking a unique V-gene family. A later analysis removed 500 to 650 highly shared, low-generation-probability nucleotide sequences to deal with suspected cross-contamination and a sequencing artifact. In a later analysis, a clonal expansion index for each public chain was calculated from normalized within-repertoire ranks of inferred template counts. In a later analysis, generation probabilities were computed using a VDJ recombination model fitted to out-of-frame rearrangements, and the results were checked against IGoR. In a later analysis, TCR-TCR, TCR-HLA and TCR-CMV co-occurrence was scored with hypergeometric tests, and a repertoire-size bias correction was applied to TCR pairs. False discovery rates were estimated in a later analysis by permuting HLA or CMV assignments 20 times. In a later analysis, co-occurring TCRs were grouped with DBSCAN, and TCRdist sequence similarity was added when clustering was performed within HLA-allele-positive subsets. Repertoires with fewer than 30,000 or more than 120,000 public chains were left out of co-occurrence clustering, as were about 5 repertoires with anomalous nucleotide sharing. TCRdb retrieved this table from immuneACCESS and kept in-frame rearrangements only. Not all clones are present; in checked studies, unresolved V genes account for under half, and no reason is known for the remainder. V, J and clone size are those of that table, while D and trimming were read from the DNA. Across this sample there are about 160,000 clones, with 80% seen only once. The ten largest clones take up 6.3% of the sample.

The sequenced sample was PBMCs. The sequence came from a male donor in good health and CMV-seropositive. The chain couples TRBV7-9 to TRBJ2-7; 9 bases in between match TRBD1. The CDR3 reads CSSSELRGQGPYEQYF. The sequenced DNA: TGTTCCAGCAGCGAACTCCGAGGACAGGGGCCCTACGAGCAGTACTTC.